This TCR beta chain emerged from a study of a mutant IDH1 vaccine in newly diagnosed glioma. As for the study in general: Eight vaccinations went to patients in weeks 1, 3, 5, 7, 11, 15, 19, 23.

Study results and limitations: Most patients, approximately 93%, showed vaccine-induced immune responses.

Germline CDR1 SGHVS, CDR2 FNYEAQ. The J segment lost 4 bases and the V segment lost 5 bases, leaving 10 bases of the junction unmatched. The CDR3 extends over 17 amino acids. Turning to this clone: Its specificity is unknown.

The table came from immunoSEQ multiplex PCR; TCRdb's copy has only in-frame clones and leaves some out. The sample shows approximately 51,000 clones, roughly 73% of them seen only once. As to time point: week 5, during vaccination. The study gave 300 ug of mutant IDH1 20-mer peptide per vaccine dose, with topical imiquimod. The astrocytomas were IDH1-mutant, ATRX-negative, and WHO grade 3 or 4. The V call is TRBV7-6, the J call TRBJ2-3; 12 bases fit TRBD1. The clonotype originates from a woman aged 35 to 49 with glioma. The source was PBMCs, collected from a glioma patient whose treatment included an IDH1 peptide vaccine. CDR3 region: CASSRGGTGGSSDTQYF. CDR3 in DNA: TGTGCCAGCAGCCGGGGGGGGACAGGGGGCTCATCAGATACGCAGTATTTT.